This T cell receptor (beta chain) is from a study of Graves' ophthalmopathy and Graves' hyperthyroidism. For repertoire sequencing, the TCR beta CDR3 regions were amplified from RNA transcripts. The authors performed first-round RT-PCR with HTBI primers and then a second-round multiplex PCR. TCRdb redid the calling of the multiplex PCR reads with MiXCR, one entry per CDR3 protein. Of hundreds of thousands of distinct CDR3 sequences listed, approximately 21% are singletons. V gave up 5 bases and J gave up 0 bases; unmatched junction bases: 7. This CDR3 spans 15 amino acids. CDR1 and CDR2 (germline): SGHTA, FQGNSA. This clonotype was seen ten or more times.

The source material was peripheral blood. This clonotype was sampled from a young woman with stable Graves' hyperthyroidism. Some clones in this sample may be carry-over from other donors' samples. The chain carries TRBV7-2 and TRBJ2-7; 7 bases align to TRBD2. The CDR3 coding sequence is TGTGCCAGCAGCCTTCTAGCGGCGAGCTCCTACGAGCAGTACTTC. Translating gives CASSLLAASSYEQYF.